A single sample is the source of the 22 T cell receptor beta chains below, sequenced in a study of OX40 agonist ivuxolimab in advanced cancers. Assay used: immunoSEQ multiplex PCR; TCRdb lists only in-frame clones, some missing. The top ten hold about 30% of the sample, which has 20,000 to 25,000 clones, approximately 84% seen once. Sample: CD4+ or CD8+ T cells sorted from blood, taken in a trial of the OX40 agonist ivuxolimab. All receptors come from an adult with an advanced solid tumor such as melanoma, head and neck, liver or kidney cancer.

The chain uses TRBV7-6 and TRBJ2-1, with a tentative D call TRBD2 (6 bases). CDR1 and CDR2 (germline): SGHVS, FNYEAQ. V was clipped by 2 bases and J by 4 bases, with 12 bases between them. This CDR3 has 15 amino acids. The DNA of the CDR3 is TGTGCCAGCAGCTTAATCGCGGGGCAATACAATGAGCAGTTCTTC. It is translated as CASSLIAGQYNEQFF. The complete variable domain, with remaining parts taken from reference TRBV7-6 and TRBJ2-1, reads GAGVSQSPRYKVTKRGQDVALRCDPISGHVSLYWYRQALGQGPEFLTYFNYEAQQDKSGLPNDRFSAERPEGSISTLTIQRTEQRDSAMYRCASSLIAGQYNEQFFGPGTRLTVL.

This chain links TRBV7-8 with TRBJ2-7; D is possibly TRBD1 (6 bases). The CDR3 is made up of 13 amino acids. Germline V gene sequence: CDR1 SGHVS, CDR2 FQNEAQ. V was shortened by 5 bases and J by 2 bases, with 10 bases between the two germline ends. The CDR3: CASSPPGAYEQYF. The CDR3 coding sequence is TGTGCCAGCAGCCCACCAGGGGCCTACGAGCAGTACTTC.

This chain joins TRBV9 and TRBJ2-1, with 8 positions matching TRBD2. Trimming cost V 4 bases and J 9 bases; bases outside gene matches: 6. CDR3 length: 13 amino acids. CDR1 and CDR2 from the germline V gene are SGDLS and YYNGEE. CDR3 DNA: TGTGCCAGCAGCCCGCGGGGGGCAGGTGAGCAGTTCTTC. Amino acids: CASSPRGAGEQFF.

CDR3 sequence (DNA): TGTGCCAGCAGCACTCGAGTAGGGGTTGAGCAGTTCTTC. This encodes CASSTRVGVEQFF. This chain connects TRBV6-6 to TRBJ2-1, with D possibly TRBD1 on 5 matching bases. This CDR3 is 13 amino acids long. Germline V gives CDR1 MNHNY, CDR2 SVGAGI (reference sequence). V gave up 6 bases and J gave up 9 bases, with 15 bases separating them.

This rearrangement joins TRBV9 to TRBJ1-5; D gene uncertain. Germline V gene data show CDR1 as SGDLS and CDR2 as YYNGEE. The ends were cut back, 2 bases at V and 0 bases at J, with 6 bases in the middle. The CDR3 consists of 14 residues. The CDR3 reads CASSVGDSNQPQHF. CDR3 in DNA: TGTGCCAGCAGCGTTGGGGATAGCAATCAGCCCCAGCATTTT.

V gene TRBV6-5 combines with J gene TRBJ2-7, with TRBD1 matching over 9 bases. V shed 0 bases and J 6 bases; nucleotides not matched to a gene: 3. Germline V gene sequence: CDR1 MNHEY, CDR2 SVGAGI. There are 14 residues in the CDR3. CDR3 DNA: TGTGCCAGCAGTTACTCGGGACAGGGTTCCGAGCAGTACTTC. Translating it yields CASSYSGQGSEQYF.

V and J are TRBV7-8 and TRBJ1-5, with D possibly TRBD1 on 5 matching bases. Per the germline V gene, CDR1 is SGHVS and CDR2 is FQNEAQ. This CDR3 region has 16 residues. Trimming stripped 1 base from V and 0 bases from J, with 10 bases between. CDR3 loop: CASSLVQGDSNQPQHF. Written as DNA, the CDR3 is TGTGCCAGCAGCTTAGTCCAGGGTGATAGCAATCAGCCCCAGCATTTT.

This chain joins TRBV13 and TRBJ2-7; perhaps D is TRBD1 or TRBD2 (5 bases each). This CDR3 is 13 amino acids long. Germline V lookup: CDR1 PRHDT, CDR2 FYEKMQ (reference sequence). Trimming cost V 7 bases and J 6 bases, with 16 bases left between them. CDR3 DNA sequence: TGTGCCAGCAATACCGGGACGCCGGGCGAGCAGTACTTC. Its translation: CASNTGTPGEQYF.

This chain connects TRBV6-1 to TRBJ1-6; D unresolved. V was pared by 2 bases and J by 0 bases, with 8 bases between. In germline, CDR1 is MNHNS, CDR2 SASEGT. CDR3 size: 16 residues. CDR3 nucleotide sequence: TGTGCCAGCAGTGAATTGGTGGGCTCCTATAATTCACCCCTCCACTTT. It yields the protein CASSELVGSYNSPLHF.

Only one count was recorded for this clone. The chain couples TRBV9 to TRBJ1-2, with a tentative D call TRBD1 (5 bases). Germline values: CDR1 SGDLS, CDR2 YYNGEE. V was clipped by 4 bases and J by 8 bases, with 18 bases between them. The CDR3 runs to 14 residues. CDR3 region: CASSSEGRRGGYTF. The CDR3 DNA is TGTGCCAGCAGCTCCGAGGGACGCCGGGGGGGCTACACCTTC.

CDR3 sequence: CASSAVGGENSPLHF. The DNA for the CDR3 is TGTGCCAGCAGTGCCGTGGGGGGGGAGAATTCACCCCTCCACTTT. The gene calls are TRBV25-1 and TRBJ1-6; D perhaps matches TRBD1 (5 bases). V lost 4 bases and J lost 7, with 14 bases in between. The CDR3 has 15 amino acids. CDR1 MGHDK and CDR2 SYGVNS come from the germline V gene. Using reference TRBV25-1 and TRBJ1-6 for the parts outside the CDR3, the full variable domain is EADIYQTPRYLVIGTGKKITLECSQTMGHDKMYWYQQDPGMELHLIHYSYGVNSTEKGDLSSESTVSRIRTEHFPLTLESARPSHTSQYLCASSAVGGENSPLHFGNGTRLTVT.

The chain is built from TRBV4-1 and TRBJ1-2; the D is unclear. Trimming shortened V by 0 bases and J by 2 bases, and 10 bases separated the two germline ends. This CDR3 has 15 residues. Per the germline V gene, CDR1 is MGHRA and CDR2 is YSYEKL. The CDR3 DNA is TGCGCCAGCAGCCAAGAGGCCTCGGGGAACTATGGCTACACCTTC. This sequence encodes CASSQEASGNYGYTF.

This rearrangement joins TRBV9 to TRBJ2-3, with D hard to call. V was trimmed by 0 bases and J by 2 bases, leaving 10 bases between them. The CDR3 consists of 15 residues. CDR1 is SGDLS, CDR2 YYNGEE, per germline. The CDR3 DNA follows: TGTGCCAGCAGCGTAGGCTCCGGGCTCACAGATACGCAGTATTTT. Translated: CASSVGSGLTDTQYF.

The chain combines TRBV4-2 with TRBJ2-1, with D possibly being TRBD2 (5 bases). V dropped 5 bases and J dropped 0 bases, with 11 bases sitting between them. Germline CDR1 LGHNA, CDR2 YNFKEQ. The length of the CDR3 is 15 residues. CDR3: CASSREPSSYNEQFF. The DNA of the CDR3 is TGTGCCAGCAGCAGGGAGCCGAGCTCCTACAATGAGCAGTTCTTC.

The chain links TRBV12-5 to TRBJ2-5; 7 nucleotides match TRBD2. The CDR3 contains 14 residues. V shed 6 bases and J 5 bases; nucleotides not matched to a gene: 9. CDR1 and CDR2 from the germline V gene are LGHNT and FRNRAP. DNA for the CDR3: TGTGCTAGTGGCCCCTTCCTAGCGGCGGAGACCCAGTACTTC. This sequence encodes CASGPFLAAETQYF. Full variable domain (outside the CDR3, taken from reference TRBV12-5 and TRBJ2-5): DARVTQTPRHKVTEMGQEVTMRCQPILGHNTVFWYRQTMMQGLELLAYFRNRAPLDDSGMPKDRFSAEMPDATLATLKIQPSEPRDSAVYFCASGPFLAAETQYFGPGTRLLVL.

The chain is built from TRBV13 and TRBJ2-7; TRBD1 aligns across 9 bases. V was pared by 1 base and J by 0 bases, with 4 bases of the junction left unmatched. This CDR3 spans 16 amino acids. CDR1 is PRHDT, CDR2 FYEKMQ, per germline (reference sequence). DNA for the CDR3: TGTGCCAGCAGCTTAGAGGGACAGGGCCTCTCCTACGAGCAGTACTTC. Residues: CASSLEGQGLSYEQYF.

The chain is built from TRBV15 and TRBJ2-1; perhaps D is TRBD1 or TRBD2 (6 bases each). V lost 5 bases and J lost 4, with 12 bases in between. The CDR3 consists of 14 residues. Germline CDR1 LNHNV, CDR2 YYDKDF (reference sequence). The CDR3 DNA follows: TGTGCCACCAGCCCCGGGGGCGCTTACAATGAGCAGTTCTTC. This codes for CATSPGGAYNEQFF.

The V gene is TRBV11-2, the J gene TRBJ2-3; 15 bases fit TRBD2. CDR1 and CDR2 (germline): SGHAT, FQNNGV. V shed 7 bases, J shed 2 bases, and the junction held 7 bases outside the gene matches. The CDR3 totals 17 residues. The CDR3: CASTRGTSGRTTDTQYF. CDR3 sequence (DNA): TGTGCCAGCACTCGCGGGACTAGCGGGAGGACCACAGATACGCAGTATTTT.

The chain joins TRBV10-3 to TRBJ2-7; 9 bases map to TRBD2. CDR3 length: 16 amino acids. V lost 3 bases to trimming and J lost 0 bases; unmatched junction nucleotides: 6. Germline assignment: CDR1 ENHRY and CDR2 SYGVKD. CDR3 in amino acids: CAISDTTSGSSYEQYF. The CDR3 DNA sequence: TGTGCCATCAGTGACACGACTAGCGGAAGCTCCTACGAGCAGTACTTC.

In its sample, this clone was seen a few times. The gene calls are TRBV6-5 and TRBJ1-2; D is undetermined. Trimming removed 5 bases at V and 2 bases at J, with 15 bases between. Germline loops: CDR1 MNHEY, CDR2 SVGAGI. The CDR3 has 15 amino acids. Here the CDR3 DNA reads TGTGCCAGCAGTCCTTTAGAGGCAAGAAACTATGGCTACACCTTC. This translates into CASSPLEARNYGYTF.

This clone was detected only a few times. The chain employs TRBV10-1 and TRBJ2-7; D tentatively reads TRBD1 or TRBD2 (5 bases each). This CDR3 comprises 14 residues. V lost 0 bases and J lost 5, with 11 bases in between. Germline V CDR1 and CDR2: WNHNN, SYGVQD (reference sequence). DNA of the CDR3: TGCGCCAGCAGTGAGTCAGCCCGGGACCACGAGCAGTACTTC. This codes for CASSESARDHEQYF.

The chain combines TRBV19 with TRBJ1-4; D might be TRBD1 (5 bases). V lost 3 bases, J lost 6 bases, and 17 bases lay in between. The germline V gene encodes CDR1 LNHDA and CDR2 SQIVND (reference sequence). The CDR3 runs to 16 residues. CDR3 bases: TGTGCCAGTAGTATTGGGGCCACACTTAATTATGAAAAACTGTTTTTT. Its translation is CASSIGATLNYEKLFF.